The present T cell receptor beta chain was sequenced within a study of blood T cell repertoires in COVID-19. Whole-study context: The United States, Italy and Spain supplied acute and convalescent COVID-19 samples. Sources were T cells, B-cell-depleted T cells, or PBMCs; the material itself was cDNA or gDNA.

Original processing notes: By means of reference gene primer amplification, nucleated cell counts were estimated. Here immunoSEQ multiplex PCR was the method, and the copy in TCRdb shows in-frame clones only, minus some. That table is the source of V, J and clone size, and D and trimming were worked out from the DNA. The sample holds some 37,000 clones, over 75% seen once. The CDR3 is made up of 18 amino acids. The germline V gene has CDR1 SSHAT and CDR2 FNYEAQ (reference sequence). In the case of this clone: Mismatch with germline at one junction end may stem from a read error.

Sequencing used peripheral blood. The source of this sequence is a woman in her 70s with acute or convalescent COVID-19. The chain recombines TRBV7-7 with TRBJ2-5, with 12 bases aligning to TRBD2. The CDR3 nucleotides are TGTGCTAGCAGCTCGCGCCTACGGACTAGCGGGATCCAAGAGACCCAGTACTTC. This codes for CASSSRLRTSGIQETQYF. The whole variable domain, remainder taken from reference TRBV7-7 and TRBJ2-5, is GAGVSQSPRYKVTKRGQDVTLRCDPISSHATLYWYQQALGQGPEFLTYFNYEAQPDKSGLPSDRFSAERPEGSISTLTIQRTEQRDSAMYRCASSSRLRTSGIQETQYFGPGTRLLVL.